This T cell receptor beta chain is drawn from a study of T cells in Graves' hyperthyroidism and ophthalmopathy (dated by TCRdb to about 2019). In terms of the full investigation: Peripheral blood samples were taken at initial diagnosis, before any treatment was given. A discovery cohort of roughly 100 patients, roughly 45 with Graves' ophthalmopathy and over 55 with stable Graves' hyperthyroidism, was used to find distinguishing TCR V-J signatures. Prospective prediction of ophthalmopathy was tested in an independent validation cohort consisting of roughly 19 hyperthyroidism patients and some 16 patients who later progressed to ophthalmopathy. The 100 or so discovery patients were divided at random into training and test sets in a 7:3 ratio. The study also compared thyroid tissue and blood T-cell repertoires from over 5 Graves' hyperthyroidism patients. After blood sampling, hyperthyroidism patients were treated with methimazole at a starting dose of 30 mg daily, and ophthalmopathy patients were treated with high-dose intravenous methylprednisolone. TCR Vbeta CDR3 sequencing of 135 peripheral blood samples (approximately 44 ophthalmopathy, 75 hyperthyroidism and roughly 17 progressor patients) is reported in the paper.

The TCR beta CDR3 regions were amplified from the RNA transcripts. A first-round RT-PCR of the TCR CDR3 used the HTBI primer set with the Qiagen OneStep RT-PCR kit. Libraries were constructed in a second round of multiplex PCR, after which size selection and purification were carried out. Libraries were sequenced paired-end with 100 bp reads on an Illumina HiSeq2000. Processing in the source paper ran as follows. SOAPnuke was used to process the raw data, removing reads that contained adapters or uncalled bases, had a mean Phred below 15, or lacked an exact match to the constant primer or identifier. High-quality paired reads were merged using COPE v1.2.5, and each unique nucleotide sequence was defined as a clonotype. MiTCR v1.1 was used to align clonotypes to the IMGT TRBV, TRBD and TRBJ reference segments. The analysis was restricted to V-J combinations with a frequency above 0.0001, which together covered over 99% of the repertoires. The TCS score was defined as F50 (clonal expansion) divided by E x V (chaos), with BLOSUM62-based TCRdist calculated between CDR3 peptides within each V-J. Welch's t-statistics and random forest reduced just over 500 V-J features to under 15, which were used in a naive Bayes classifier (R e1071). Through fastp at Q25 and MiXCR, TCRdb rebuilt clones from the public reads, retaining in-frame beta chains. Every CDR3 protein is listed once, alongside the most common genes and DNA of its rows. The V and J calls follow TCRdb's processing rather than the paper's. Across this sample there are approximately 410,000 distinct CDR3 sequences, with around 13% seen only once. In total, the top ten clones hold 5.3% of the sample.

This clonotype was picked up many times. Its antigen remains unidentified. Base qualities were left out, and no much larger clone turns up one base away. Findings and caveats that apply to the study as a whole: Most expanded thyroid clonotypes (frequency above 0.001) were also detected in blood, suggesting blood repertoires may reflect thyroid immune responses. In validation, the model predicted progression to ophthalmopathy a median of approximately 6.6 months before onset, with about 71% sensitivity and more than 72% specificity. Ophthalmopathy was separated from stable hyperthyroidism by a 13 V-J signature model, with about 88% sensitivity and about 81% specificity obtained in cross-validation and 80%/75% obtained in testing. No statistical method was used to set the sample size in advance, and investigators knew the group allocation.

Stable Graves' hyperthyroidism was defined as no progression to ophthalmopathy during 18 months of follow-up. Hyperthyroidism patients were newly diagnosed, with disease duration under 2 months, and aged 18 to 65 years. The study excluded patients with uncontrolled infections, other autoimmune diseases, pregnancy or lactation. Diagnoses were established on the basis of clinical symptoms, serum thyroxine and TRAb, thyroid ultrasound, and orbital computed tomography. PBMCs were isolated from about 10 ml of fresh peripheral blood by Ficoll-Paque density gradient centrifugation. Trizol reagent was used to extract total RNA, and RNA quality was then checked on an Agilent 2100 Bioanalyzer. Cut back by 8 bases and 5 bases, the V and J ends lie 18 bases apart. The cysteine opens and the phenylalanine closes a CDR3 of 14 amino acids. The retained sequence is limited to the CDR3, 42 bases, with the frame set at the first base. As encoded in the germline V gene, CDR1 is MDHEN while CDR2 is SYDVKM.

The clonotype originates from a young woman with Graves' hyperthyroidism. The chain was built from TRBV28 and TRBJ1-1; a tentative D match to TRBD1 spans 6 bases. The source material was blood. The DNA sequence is TGTGCCAGCGGCTCAAATAGGGGGGGGACTGAAGCTTTCTTT. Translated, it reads CASGSNRGGTEAFF.